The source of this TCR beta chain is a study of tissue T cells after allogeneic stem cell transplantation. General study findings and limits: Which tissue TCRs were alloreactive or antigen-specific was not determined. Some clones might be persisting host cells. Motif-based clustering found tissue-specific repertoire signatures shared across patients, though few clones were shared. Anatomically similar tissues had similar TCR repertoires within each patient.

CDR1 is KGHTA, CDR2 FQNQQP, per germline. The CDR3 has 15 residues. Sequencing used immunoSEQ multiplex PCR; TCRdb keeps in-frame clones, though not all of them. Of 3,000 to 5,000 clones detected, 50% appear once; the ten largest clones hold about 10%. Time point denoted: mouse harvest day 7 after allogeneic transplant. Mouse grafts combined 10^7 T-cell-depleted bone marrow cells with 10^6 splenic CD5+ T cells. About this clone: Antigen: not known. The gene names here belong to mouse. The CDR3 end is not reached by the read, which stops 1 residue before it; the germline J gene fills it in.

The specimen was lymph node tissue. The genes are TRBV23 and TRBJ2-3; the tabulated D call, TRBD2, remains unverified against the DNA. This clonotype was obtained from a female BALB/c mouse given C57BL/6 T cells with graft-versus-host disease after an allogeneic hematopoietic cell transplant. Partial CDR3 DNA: TGCTCCAGCAGTCAATCTGGGACTGGGGCAGAAACGCTGTAT. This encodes CSSSQSGTGAETLY. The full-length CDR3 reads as CSSSQSGTGAETLYF.